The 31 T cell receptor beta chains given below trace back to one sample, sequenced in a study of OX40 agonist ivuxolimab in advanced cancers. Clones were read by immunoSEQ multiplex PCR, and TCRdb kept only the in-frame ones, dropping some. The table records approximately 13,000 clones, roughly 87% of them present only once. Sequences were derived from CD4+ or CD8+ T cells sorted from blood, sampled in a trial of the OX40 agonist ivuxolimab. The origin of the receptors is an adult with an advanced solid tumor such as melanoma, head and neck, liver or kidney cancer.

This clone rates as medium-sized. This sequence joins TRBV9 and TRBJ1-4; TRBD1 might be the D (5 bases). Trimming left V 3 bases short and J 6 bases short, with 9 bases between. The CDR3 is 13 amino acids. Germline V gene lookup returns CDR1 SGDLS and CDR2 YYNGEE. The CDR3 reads CASSGGTDEKLFF. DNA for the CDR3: TGTGCCAGCAGCGGGGGGACGGATGAAAAACTGTTTTTT.

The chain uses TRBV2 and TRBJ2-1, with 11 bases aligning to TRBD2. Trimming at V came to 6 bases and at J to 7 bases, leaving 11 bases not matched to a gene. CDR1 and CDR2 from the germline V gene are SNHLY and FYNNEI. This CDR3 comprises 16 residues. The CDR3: CASRPPSGGPGNEQFF. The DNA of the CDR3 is TGTGCCAGCAGACCACCTAGCGGGGGGCCCGGGAATGAGCAGTTCTTC.

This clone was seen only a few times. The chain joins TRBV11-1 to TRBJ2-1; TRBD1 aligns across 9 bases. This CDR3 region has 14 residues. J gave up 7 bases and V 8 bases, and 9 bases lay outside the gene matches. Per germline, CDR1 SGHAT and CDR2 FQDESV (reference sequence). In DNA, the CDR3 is TGTGCCAGCGCCGGGACAGGGAATCGGAATGAGCAGTTCTTC. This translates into CASAGTGNRNEQFF.

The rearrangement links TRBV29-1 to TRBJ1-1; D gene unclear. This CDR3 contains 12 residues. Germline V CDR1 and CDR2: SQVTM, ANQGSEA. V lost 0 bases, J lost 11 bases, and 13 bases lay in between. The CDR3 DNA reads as TGCAGCGTTGAAGATCTGCCATCCTCGGCTTTCTTT. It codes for CSVEDLPSSAFF.

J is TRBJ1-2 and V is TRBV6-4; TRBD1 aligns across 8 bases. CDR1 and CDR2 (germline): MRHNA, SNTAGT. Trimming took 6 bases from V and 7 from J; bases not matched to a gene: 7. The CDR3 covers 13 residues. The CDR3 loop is CASSQGQGTGYTF. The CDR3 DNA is TGTGCCAGCAGCCAAGGACAGGGAACTGGCTACACCTTC.

DNA of the CDR3: TGTGCCAGCAAGGGCGCCCGAGGCACCGGGGAGCTGTTTTTT. Protein product: CASKGARGTGELFF. This rearrangement joins TRBV6-1 to TRBJ2-2; D is unclear. There are 14 residues in the CDR3. Trimming shortened V by 7 bases and J by 4 bases, and 13 bases separated the two germline ends. Germline V lookup: CDR1 MNHNS, CDR2 SASEGT.

CDR3 coding DNA: TGTGCCAGCAGTTTCGAGGGGACTGAGAAGCAGTACTTC. Residues: CASSFEGTEKQYF. The chain couples TRBV28 to TRBJ2-7; D is perhaps TRBD2 (6 bases). Germline assignment: CDR1 MDHEN and CDR2 SYDVKM. The CDR3 contains 13 residues. Between the trimmed V and J ends, which lost 3 bases and 8 bases, there was a span of 14 bases.

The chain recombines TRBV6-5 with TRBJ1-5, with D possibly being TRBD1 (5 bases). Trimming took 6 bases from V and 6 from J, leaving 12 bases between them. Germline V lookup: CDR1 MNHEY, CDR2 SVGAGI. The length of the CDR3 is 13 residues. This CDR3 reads CASSPGGSQPQHF. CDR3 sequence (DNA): TGTGCCAGCAGCCCCGGGGGGAGTCAGCCCCAGCATTTT.

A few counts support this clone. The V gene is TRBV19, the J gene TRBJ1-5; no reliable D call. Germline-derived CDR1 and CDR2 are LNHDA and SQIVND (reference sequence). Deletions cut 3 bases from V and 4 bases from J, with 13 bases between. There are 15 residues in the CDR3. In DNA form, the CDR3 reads TGTGCCAGTAGTATCGGACGTTACGGGAATCAGCCCCAGCATTTT. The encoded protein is CASSIGRYGNQPQHF. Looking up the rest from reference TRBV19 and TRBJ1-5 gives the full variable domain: DGGITQSPKYLFRKEGQNVTLSCEQNLNHDAMYWYRQDPGQGLRLIYYSQIVNDFQKGDIAEGYSVSREKKESFPLTVTSAQKNPTAFYLCASSIGRYGNQPQHFGDGTRLSIL.

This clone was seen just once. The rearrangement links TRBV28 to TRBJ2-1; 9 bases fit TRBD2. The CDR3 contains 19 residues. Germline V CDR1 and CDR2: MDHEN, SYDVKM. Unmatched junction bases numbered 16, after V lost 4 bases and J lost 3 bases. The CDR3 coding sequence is TGTGCCAGCAGTTCCCCGGGACTAGCAGTGCTTCAGTTCTACAATGAGCAGTTCTTC. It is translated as CASSSPGLAVLQFYNEQFF.

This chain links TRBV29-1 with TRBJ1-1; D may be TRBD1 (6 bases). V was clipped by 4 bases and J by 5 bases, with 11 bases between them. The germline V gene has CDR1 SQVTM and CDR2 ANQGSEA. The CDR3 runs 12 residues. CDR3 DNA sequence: TGCAGCGTTGTAGGGGGGCCTACTGAAGCTTTCTTT. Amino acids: CSVVGGPTEAFF.

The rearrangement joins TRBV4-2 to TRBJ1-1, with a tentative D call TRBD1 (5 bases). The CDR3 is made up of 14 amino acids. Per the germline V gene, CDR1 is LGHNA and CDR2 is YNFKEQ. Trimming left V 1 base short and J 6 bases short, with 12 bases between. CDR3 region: CASSQVALGAEAFF. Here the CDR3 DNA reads TGTGCCAGCAGCCAAGTCGCCTTAGGGGCTGAAGCTTTCTTT.

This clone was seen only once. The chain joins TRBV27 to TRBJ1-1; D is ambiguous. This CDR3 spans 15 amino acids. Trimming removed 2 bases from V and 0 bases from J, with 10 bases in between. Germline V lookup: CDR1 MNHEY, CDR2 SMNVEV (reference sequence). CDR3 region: CASSLVAGLNTEAFF. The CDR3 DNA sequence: TGTGCCAGCAGTTTAGTGGCAGGATTGAACACTGAAGCTTTCTTT.

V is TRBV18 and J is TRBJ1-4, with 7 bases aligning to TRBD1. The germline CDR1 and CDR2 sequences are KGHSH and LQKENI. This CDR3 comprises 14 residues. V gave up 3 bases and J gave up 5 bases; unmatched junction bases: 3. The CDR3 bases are TGTGCCAGCTCACCGGGGACAGAGAATGAAAAACTGTTTTTT. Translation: CASSPGTENEKLFF.

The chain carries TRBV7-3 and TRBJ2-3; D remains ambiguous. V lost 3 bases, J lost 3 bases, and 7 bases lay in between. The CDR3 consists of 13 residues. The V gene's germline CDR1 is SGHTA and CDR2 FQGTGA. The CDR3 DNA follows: TGTGCCAGCAGCTTCACAGTGACAGATACGCAGTATTTT. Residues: CASSFTVTDTQYF. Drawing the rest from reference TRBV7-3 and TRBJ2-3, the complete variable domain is GAGVSQTPSNKVTEKGKYVELRCDPISGHTALYWYRQSLGQGPEFLIYFQGTGAADDSGLPNDRFFAVRPEGSVSTLKIQRTERGDSAVYLCASSFTVTDTQYFGPGTRLTVL.

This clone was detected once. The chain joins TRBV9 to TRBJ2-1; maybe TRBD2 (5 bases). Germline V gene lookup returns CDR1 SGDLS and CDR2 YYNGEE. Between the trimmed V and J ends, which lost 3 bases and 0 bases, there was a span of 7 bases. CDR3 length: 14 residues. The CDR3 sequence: CASSGRDSYNEQFF. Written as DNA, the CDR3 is TGTGCCAGCAGCGGTCGGGACTCCTACAATGAGCAGTTCTTC.

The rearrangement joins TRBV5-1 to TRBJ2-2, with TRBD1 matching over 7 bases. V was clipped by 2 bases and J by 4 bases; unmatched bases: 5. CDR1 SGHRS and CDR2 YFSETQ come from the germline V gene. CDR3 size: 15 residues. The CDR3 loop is CASSFLSGGTGELFF. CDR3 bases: TGCGCCAGCAGCTTTCTATCAGGGGGCACCGGGGAGCTGTTTTTT. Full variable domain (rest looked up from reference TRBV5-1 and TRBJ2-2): KAGVTQTPRYLIKTRGQQVTLSCSPISGHRSVSWYQQTPGQGLQFLFEYFSETQRNKGNFPGRFSGRQFSNSRSEMNVSTLELGDSALYLCASSFLSGGTGELFFGEGSRLTVL.

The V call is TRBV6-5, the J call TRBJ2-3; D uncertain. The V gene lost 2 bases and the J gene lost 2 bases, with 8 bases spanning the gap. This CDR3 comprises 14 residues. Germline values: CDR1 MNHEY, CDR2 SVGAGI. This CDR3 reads CASSYGGPTDTQYF. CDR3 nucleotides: TGTGCCAGCAGTTACGGCGGCCCCACAGATACGCAGTATTTT.

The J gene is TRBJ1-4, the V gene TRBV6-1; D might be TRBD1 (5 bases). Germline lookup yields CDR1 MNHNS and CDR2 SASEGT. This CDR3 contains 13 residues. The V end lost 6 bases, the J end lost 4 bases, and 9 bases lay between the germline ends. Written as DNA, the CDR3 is TGTGCCAGCAGAACAGACAGTAATGAAAAACTGTTTTTT. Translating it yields CASRTDSNEKLFF.

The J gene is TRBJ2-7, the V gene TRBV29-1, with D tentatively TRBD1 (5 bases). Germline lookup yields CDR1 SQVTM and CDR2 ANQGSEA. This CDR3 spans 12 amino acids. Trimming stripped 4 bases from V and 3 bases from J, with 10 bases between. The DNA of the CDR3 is TGCAGCGTTGTGGGGCGACACTACGAGCAGTACTTC. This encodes CSVVGRHYEQYF.

The CDR3 region is CASSYLSSTYEQYF. CDR3 sequence (DNA): TGTGCCAGCAGTTACCTCAGCAGTACCTACGAGCAGTACTTC. This chain joins TRBV6-6 and TRBJ2-7, with unresolved D. The V gene's germline CDR1 is MNHNY and CDR2 SVGAGI (reference sequence). The CDR3 consists of 14 residues. Trimming took off 2 bases at V and 2 bases at J, with 10 bases between the two ends.

This chain's CDR3 is CASSPAGELKQPQHF. The CDR3 nucleotides are TGTGCCAGCAGCCCGGCAGGGGAGCTTAAACAGCCCCAGCATTTT. The chain joins TRBV27 to TRBJ1-5, with D possibly matching TRBD1 (6 bases). V gave up 6 bases and J gave up 7 bases, with 19 bases separating them. Per germline, CDR1 MNHEY and CDR2 SMNVEV (reference sequence). The CDR3 runs to 15 residues.

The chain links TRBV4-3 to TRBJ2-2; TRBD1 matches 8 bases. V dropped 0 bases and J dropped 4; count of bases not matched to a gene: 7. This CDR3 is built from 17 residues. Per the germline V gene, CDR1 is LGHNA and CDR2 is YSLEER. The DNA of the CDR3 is TGCGCCAGCAGCCAAGATCCGGGACAGGTTGGCACCGGGGAGCTGTTTTTT. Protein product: CASSQDPGQVGTGELFF.

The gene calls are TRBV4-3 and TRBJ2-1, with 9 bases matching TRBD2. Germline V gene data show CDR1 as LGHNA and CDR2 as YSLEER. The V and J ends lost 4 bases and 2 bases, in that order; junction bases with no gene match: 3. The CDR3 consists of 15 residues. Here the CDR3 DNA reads TGCGCCAGCAGCCCTCGCGGGGGGGCCTACAATGAGCAGTTCTTC. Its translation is CASSPRGGAYNEQFF.

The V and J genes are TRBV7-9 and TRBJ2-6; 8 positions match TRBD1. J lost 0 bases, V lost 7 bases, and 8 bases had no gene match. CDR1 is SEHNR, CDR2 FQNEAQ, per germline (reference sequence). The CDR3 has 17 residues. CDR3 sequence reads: CASTRTGIPSGANVLTF. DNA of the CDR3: TGTGCCAGCACACGGACAGGGATACCCTCTGGGGCCAACGTCCTGACTTTC.

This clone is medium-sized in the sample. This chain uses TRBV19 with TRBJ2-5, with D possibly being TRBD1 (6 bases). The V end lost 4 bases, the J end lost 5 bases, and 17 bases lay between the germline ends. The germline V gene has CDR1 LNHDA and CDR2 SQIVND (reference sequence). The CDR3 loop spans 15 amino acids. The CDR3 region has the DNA TGTGCCAGTAGTACAGGAGACAGGTCAGGGGAGACCCAGTACTTC. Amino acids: CASSTGDRSGETQYF.

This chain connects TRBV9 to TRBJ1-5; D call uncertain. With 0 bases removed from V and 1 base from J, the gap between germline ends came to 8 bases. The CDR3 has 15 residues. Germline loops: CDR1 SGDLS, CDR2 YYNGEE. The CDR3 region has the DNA TGTGCCAGCAGCGTAGAAGGAGGCAGCAATCAGCCCCAGCATTTT. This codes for CASSVEGGSNQPQHF.

This CDR3 is CASSDRLAEISTDTQYF. CDR3 coding DNA: TGTGCCAGCAGCGACCGACTAGCGGAAATTAGCACAGATACGCAGTATTTT. This sequence joins TRBV7-9 and TRBJ2-3; 9 nucleotides align to TRBD2. V shed 5 bases and J 0 bases; nucleotides not matched to a gene: 9. The germline V gene has CDR1 SEHNR and CDR2 FQNEAQ (reference sequence). The CDR3 runs 17 residues.

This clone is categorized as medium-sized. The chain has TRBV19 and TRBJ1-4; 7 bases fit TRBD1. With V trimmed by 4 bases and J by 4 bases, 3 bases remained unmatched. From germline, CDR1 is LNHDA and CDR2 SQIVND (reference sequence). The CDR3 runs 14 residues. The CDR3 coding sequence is TGTGCCAGTAGTACACGACAGGGTAATGAAAAACTGTTTTTT. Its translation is CASSTRQGNEKLFF.

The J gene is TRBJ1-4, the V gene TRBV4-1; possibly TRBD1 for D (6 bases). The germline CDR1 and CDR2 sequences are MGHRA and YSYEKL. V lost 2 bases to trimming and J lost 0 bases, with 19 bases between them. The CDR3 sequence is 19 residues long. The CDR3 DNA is TGCGCCAGCAGCCAAAGGGACACTGGTGAATTAGCAACTAATGAAAAACTGTTTTTT. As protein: CASSQRDTGELATNEKLFF.

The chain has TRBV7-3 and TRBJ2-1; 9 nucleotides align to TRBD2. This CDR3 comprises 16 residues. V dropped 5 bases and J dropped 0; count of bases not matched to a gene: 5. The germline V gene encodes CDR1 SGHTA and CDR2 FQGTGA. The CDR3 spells CASSLNSGGSYNEQFF. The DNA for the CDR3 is TGTGCCAGCAGCCTGAATAGCGGGGGCTCCTACAATGAGCAGTTCTTC.